Listed here is a single T cell receptor beta chain. The data were obtained in a study of OX40 agonist ivuxolimab in advanced cancers. Here immunoSEQ multiplex PCR was the method, and the copy in TCRdb shows in-frame clones only, minus some. Of tens of thousands of clones in the sample, 75% to 85% were seen once. J gave up 5 bases and V 2 bases, and 10 bases lay outside the gene matches. Germline CDR1 SGHTA, CDR2 FQGNSA. CDR3 size: 17 residues. The TCR originated in an adult with an advanced solid tumor such as melanoma, head and neck, liver or kidney cancer. The chain carries TRBV7-2 and TRBJ1-1, with 11 positions matching TRBD1. The sample was CD4+ or CD8+ T cells sorted from blood, taken in a trial of the OX40 agonist ivuxolimab. CDR3 residues: CASSLTGQGAGGTEAFF. For the CDR3, the DNA is TGTGCCAGCAGCTTAACAGGACAGGGGGCGGGTGGTACTGAAGCTTTCTTT.